One and the same sample provided the 5 T cell receptor beta chains below, sequenced in a study of cytomegalovirus exposure and HLA in healthy donors. The PCR had 60 Vbeta and 13 Jbeta primers. The assay was immunoSEQ multiplex PCR, and TCRdb's table has in-frame clones only and misses some. The table shows 180,000 or so clones, with about 69% occurring only once. The sample consisted of PBMCs. These receptors all come from a human donor in good health.

The chain carries TRBV11-2 and TRBJ2-5; a possible D gene is TRBD2 (7 bases). CDR3 length: 15 amino acids. Per the germline V gene, CDR1 is SGHAT and CDR2 is FQNNGV. V was cut by 0 bases and J by 5 bases, with 13 bases left in between. The CDR3 DNA is TGTGCCAGCAGCTTAGACCCGGGGGGCTGGGAGACCCAGTACTTC. It translates to CASSLDPGGWETQYF.

This chain joins TRBV4-1 and TRBJ1-6; D is uncertain. The CDR3 runs 12 residues. The germline V gene has CDR1 MGHRA and CDR2 YSYEKL. Trimming shortened V by 4 bases and J by 7 bases, and 5 bases separated the two germline ends. The CDR3 coding sequence is TGCGCCAGCAGCCCAGTCAATTCACCCCTCCACTTT. This codes for CASSPVNSPLHF.

The gene calls are TRBV4-3 and TRBJ2-7; TRBD1 aligns across 7 bases. CDR1 LGHNA and CDR2 YSLEER come from the germline V gene. Trimming cost V 1 base and J 1 base; bases outside gene matches: 4. This CDR3 is built from 15 residues. The CDR3 region is CASSQGTGQSYEQYF. DNA of the CDR3: TGCGCCAGCAGCCAAGGGACAGGACAATCCTACGAGCAGTACTTC.

The chain combines TRBV7-9 with TRBJ1-3; no clear D gene. The V gene lost 1 base and the J gene lost 0 bases, with 7 bases spanning the gap. The V gene's germline CDR1 is SEHNR and CDR2 FQNEAQ (reference sequence). This CDR3 contains 15 residues. The CDR3 DNA sequence: TGTGCCAGCAGCTTAGGAGACTTCTCTGGAAACACCATATATTTT. This gives the protein CASSLGDFSGNTIYF. The whole variable domain, remainder taken from reference TRBV7-9 and TRBJ1-3, is DTGVSQNPRHKITKRGQNVTFRCDPISEHNRLYWYRQTLGQGPEFLTYFQNEAQLEKSRLLSDRFSAERPKGSFSTLEIQRTEQGDSAMYLCASSLGDFSGNTIYFGEGSWLTVV.

The chain links TRBV19 to TRBJ2-1; the D gene is possibly TRBD1 (8 bases). The germline V gene encodes CDR1 LNHDA and CDR2 SQIVND (reference sequence). The germline V and J ends were trimmed by 2 bases and 7 bases, with 21 bases remaining between them. The CDR3 runs 17 residues. CDR3 DNA: TGTGCCAGTAGTATAAGGAGGGGGACTACAGGGGGAAATGAGCAGTTCTTC. It encodes CASSIRRGTTGGNEQFF. Full variable domain (rest looked up from reference TRBV19 and TRBJ2-1): DGGITQSPKYLFRKEGQNVTLSCEQNLNHDAMYWYRQDPGQGLRLIYYSQIVNDFQKGDIAEGYSVSREKKESFPLTVTSAQKNPTAFYLCASSIRRGTTGGNEQFFGPGTRLTVL.